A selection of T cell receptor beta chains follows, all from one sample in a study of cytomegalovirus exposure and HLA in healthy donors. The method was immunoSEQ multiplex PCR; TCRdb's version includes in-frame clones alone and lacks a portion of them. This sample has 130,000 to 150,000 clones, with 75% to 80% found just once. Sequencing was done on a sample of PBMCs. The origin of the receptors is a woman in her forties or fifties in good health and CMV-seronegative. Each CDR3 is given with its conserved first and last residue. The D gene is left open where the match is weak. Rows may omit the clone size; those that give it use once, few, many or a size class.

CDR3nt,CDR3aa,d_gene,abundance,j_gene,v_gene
TGTGCCAGCAGCCAAGCAACGGGACTAGAGCAGTTCTTC,CASSQATGLEQFF,TRBD2,few,TRBJ2-1,TRBV4-2
TGTGCCAGCAGTTTGGCAGGGGCTGAAGCTTTCTTT,CASSLAGAEAFF,.,.,TRBJ1-1,TRBV27
TGTGCCAGCAGCCTCGATAGCGGAACCTACGAGCAGTACTTC,CASSLDSGTYEQYF,.,.,TRBJ2-7,TRBV7-2
TGTGCCAGCAGCACGGGACAGGGAGGTGAAAAACTGTTTTTT,CASSTGQGGEKLFF,TRBD1,.,TRBJ1-4,TRBV5-6
TGTGCCAGCAGCTTCGGACAGGGGTTCTCTGGAAACACCATATATTTT,CASSFGQGFSGNTIYF,TRBD1,.,TRBJ1-3,TRBV11-1
TGCAGCGTCCGCGTGGACATTGCCTACGAGCAGTACTTC,CSVRVDIAYEQYF,.,.,TRBJ2-7,TRBV29-1
TGTGCCAGCAACGCGGAGGTGGCAACCGGGGAGCTGTTTTTT,CASNAEVATGELFF,.,.,TRBJ2-2,TRBV7-9
TGTGCCAGCAGCCAACAACGGGGGGGGGCGAACACTGAAGCTTTCTTT,CASSQQRGGANTEAFF,.,once,TRBJ1-1,TRBV7-6
TGTGCCATCGGGGGGTTCTGCGAGCAGTACTTC,CAIGGFCEQYF,.,.,TRBJ2-7,TRBV10-3
TGTGCCAGCAGTGAGAAGGTGGCGGGTTCAGTCGAGCAGTACTTC,CASSEKVAGSVEQYF,.,.,TRBJ2-7,TRBV6-1
TGCGCCAGCAGCCAACCTAACAGGGAGAACTATGGCTACACCTTC,CASSQPNRENYGYTF,.,.,TRBJ1-2,TRBV4-3
TGTGCCAGCAGAGGACCGGGAGGGGCCAACGTCCTGACTTTC,CASRGPGGANVLTF,.,few,TRBJ2-6,TRBV6-1
TGCGCCAGCAGCCAAGTTGACAATGAGCAGTTCTTC,CASSQVDNEQFF,.,.,TRBJ2-1,TRBV4-3
TGTGCCAGCAGTGTCCGGCGGAACTACGAGCAGTACTTC,CASSVRRNYEQYF,.,.,TRBJ2-7,TRBV2
TGCGCCAGCAGCCAAGCCGGGACACTGAACACTGAAGCTTTCTTT,CASSQAGTLNTEAFF,.,once,TRBJ1-1,TRBV4-1
TGTGCCAGCAGTGTAAGGTGGGCATATGGCTACACCTTC,CASSVRWAYGYTF,.,.,TRBJ1-2,TRBV9
TGTGCCAGCAGCTACCGGGACAGGGTTTACACTGAAGCTTTCTTT,CASSYRDRVYTEAFF,TRBD1,.,TRBJ1-1,TRBV5-6
TGTGCCAGCAGCCTTACCTTTGACAGGGGCAATGAGCAGTTCTTC,CASSLTFDRGNEQFF,TRBD1,.,TRBJ2-1,TRBV11-2
TGTGCCAGCAGCCCGACGACAGGGTATTATGGCTACACCTTC,CASSPTTGYYGYTF,TRBD1,.,TRBJ1-2,TRBV6-6
TGTGCCAGTAGTCCACTTCCTAATTCTGGGGCCAACGTCCTGACTTTC,CASSPLPNSGANVLTF,.,.,TRBJ2-6,TRBV19
TGTGCCAGCTCCCCCACGTCGGTTTACCAGCCCCAGCATTTT,CASSPTSVYQPQHF,.,.,TRBJ1-5,TRBV18
TGTGCCAGCAGCCCGGGTCAACGAGAGACCCAGTACTTC,CASSPGQRETQYF,.,few,TRBJ2-5,TRBV7-2
TGCGCCAGCAGCTTTGAAGCGCAGGGGCGCGGCGAGCAGTACTTC,CASSFEAQGRGEQYF,.,.,TRBJ2-7,TRBV5-1
TGCGCCAGCAGCCTCGACATCAATGAGCAGTTCTTC,CASSLDINEQFF,.,few,TRBJ2-1,TRBV4-3
TGTGCTAGCAGCTTAGCCGGAGGTTCGGACACCGGGGAGCTGTTTTTT,CASSLAGGSDTGELFF,.,.,TRBJ2-2,TRBV7-7
TGTGCCAGCAGCTCGGGGGGGATCTCTGGCTACACCTTC,CASSSGGISGYTF,.,.,TRBJ1-2,TRBV7-8
TGTGCCAGCAGCGAATTGGGGGGGTACCTCTACGAGCAGTACTTC,CASSELGGYLYEQYF,TRBD2,.,TRBJ2-7,TRBV6-1
TGTGCCAGCAGTTCGACAGGGAGAGGACTAGCGGCGAAACCCCAAGAGACCCAGTACTTC,CASSSTGRGLAAKPQETQYF,TRBD2,few,TRBJ2-5,TRBV28
TGTGCCAGCAGTTTATCCTTCAGGGAAGTTATGGTTGACTACACCTTC,CASSLSFREVMVDYTF,.,.,TRBJ1-2,TRBV27
TGTGCCAGCAGCCCCAACCGACAGCGACCTAACTATGGCTACACCTTC,CASSPNRQRPNYGYTF,.,.,TRBJ1-2,TRBV16
TGTGCCAGCAGTGTAGACAGGGGCTACAGCACTGAAGCTTTCTTT,CASSVDRGYSTEAFF,TRBD1,.,TRBJ1-1,TRBV6-1
TGTGCCAGCAGCTTAACGACAGGGGGGGCCTACGAGCAGTACTTC,CASSLTTGGAYEQYF,TRBD1,few,TRBJ2-7,TRBV7-6
TGTGCCACCAGCAGAGATCCACAGGGTGTCTCTAATTCACCCCTCCACTTT,CATSRDPQGVSNSPLHF,.,.,TRBJ1-6,TRBV15
TGTGCCAGCAGTTACTCTAGCCTAGCGATCACAGATACGCAGTATTTT,CASSYSSLAITDTQYF,.,few,TRBJ2-3,TRBV6-6
TGTGCCAGCGTGTGGGGTGGTAGCGGGGCCTACGAGCAGTACTTC,CASVWGGSGAYEQYF,TRBD2,.,TRBJ2-7,TRBV2
TGTGCCAGTAGTGGAGGACAGGGAGAGTCACCCCTCCACTTT,CASSGGQGESPLHF,TRBD1,.,TRBJ1-6,TRBV19
TGTGCCAGCAGCGGGTTGTGGGGGCCTACGAACACCGGGGAGCTGTTTTTT,CASSGLWGPTNTGELFF,.,.,TRBJ2-2,TRBV2
TGTGCCAGCGTACGGGACAGGGTAGACGAGCAGTACTTC,CASVRDRVDEQYF,TRBD1,few,TRBJ2-7,TRBV2
TGTGCCAGCAGCGGTACACATTTCGGGGCCAACGTCCTGACTTTC,CASSGTHFGANVLTF,.,.,TRBJ2-6,TRBV9
TGTGCCAGCAGCGTAGTCGCAGGGATGAACACTGAAGCTTTCTTT,CASSVVAGMNTEAFF,.,.,TRBJ1-1,TRBV9
TGTGCCAGCACCCCCCCGGGGGCCTACGAGCAGTACTTC,CASTPPGAYEQYF,.,.,TRBJ2-7,TRBV6-5
TGTGCCTGGGCTACTAGCGGGGGGTACGAGCAGTACTTC,CAWATSGGYEQYF,TRBD2,.,TRBJ2-7,TRBV30
TGCAGCGTTCGAGTATCCTACAATGAGCAGTTCTTC,CSVRVSYNEQFF,.,.,TRBJ2-1,TRBV29-1
TGTGCCAGCAGCCCCCCGGGACAGGATTACGAGCAGTACTTC,CASSPPGQDYEQYF,TRBD1,.,TRBJ2-7,TRBV11-2
TGTGCCACTTCAGGGGGCTATAATTCACCCCTCCACTTT,CATSGGYNSPLHF,TRBD1,.,TRBJ1-6,TRBV2
TGTGCCACCAGCAGAGATGGGGCAGCAACTAATGAAAAACTGTTTTTT,CATSRDGAATNEKLFF,.,.,TRBJ1-4,TRBV15
TGTGCCAGCAGTTTAGGTCTCGCCTATAATGAAAAACTGTTTTTT,CASSLGLAYNEKLFF,.,.,TRBJ1-4,TRBV28
TGTGCCTGGAGCAAAGGGGGCACCGGGGAGCTGTTTTTT,CAWSKGGTGELFF,.,.,TRBJ2-2,TRBV30